This T cell receptor beta chain stems from a study of cytomegalovirus exposure and HLA in healthy donors. The CDR3 consists of 14 residues. Germline CDR1 reads SGHDT; CDR2 reads YYEEEE. Trimming at V came to 5 bases and at J to 6 bases, leaving 9 bases not matched to a gene. Libraries were prepared by immunoSEQ multiplex PCR; TCRdb keeps only in-frame clonotypes and omits some of them. The sample shows about 160,000 clones, roughly 89% of them seen only once. This TCR was recovered from a woman younger than 30 in good health and CMV-seropositive. The sequencing input was PBMCs. This chain connects TRBV5-6 to TRBJ2-7; 9 positions match TRBD1. CDR3 amino acids: CASRPDRGNGEQYF. The DNA for the CDR3 is TGTGCCAGCAGACCAGACAGGGGGAATGGCGAGCAGTACTTC.